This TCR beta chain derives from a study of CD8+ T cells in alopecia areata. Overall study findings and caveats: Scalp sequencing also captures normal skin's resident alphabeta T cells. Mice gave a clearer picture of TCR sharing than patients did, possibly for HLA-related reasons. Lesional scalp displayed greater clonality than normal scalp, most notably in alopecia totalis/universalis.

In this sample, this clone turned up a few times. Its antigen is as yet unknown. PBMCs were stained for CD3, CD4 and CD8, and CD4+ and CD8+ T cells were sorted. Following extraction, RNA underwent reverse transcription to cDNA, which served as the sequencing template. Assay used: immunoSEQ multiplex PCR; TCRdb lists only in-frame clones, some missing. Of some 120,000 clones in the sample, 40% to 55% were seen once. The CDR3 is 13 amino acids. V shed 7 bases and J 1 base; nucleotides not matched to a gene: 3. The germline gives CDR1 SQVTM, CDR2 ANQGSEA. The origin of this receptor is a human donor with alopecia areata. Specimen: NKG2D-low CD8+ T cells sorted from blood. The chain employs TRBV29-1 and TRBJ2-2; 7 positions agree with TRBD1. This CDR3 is CSAGTENTGELFF. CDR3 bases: TGCAGCGCAGGGACAGAGAACACCGGGGAGCTGTTTTTT.